This entry lists 9 T cell receptor beta chains sequenced from one sample in a study of PD-L1 blockade in urothelial cancer. The assay was immunoSEQ multiplex PCR, and TCRdb's table has in-frame clones only and misses some. The data show about 51,000 clones, more than 75% seen once. Sample: PBMCs, taken around atezolizumab (anti-PD-L1) treatment. These receptors originate from a man in his sixties with urothelial cancer.

The rearrangement joins TRBV5-1 to TRBJ1-1; tentatively, D is TRBD1 (6 bases). The CDR3 runs 16 residues. With 0 bases removed from V and 1 base from J, the gap between germline ends came to 13 bases. Germline V CDR1 and CDR2: SGHRS, YFSETQ. CDR3 in DNA: TGCGCCAGCAGCTTGGCCCCGGACAGAAAGAACACTGAAGCTTTCTTT. This sequence encodes CASSLAPDRKNTEAFF.

The CDR3 bases are TGTGCCAGCAGCTCGTCCGGGATGAATACGCAGTATTTT. It is translated as CASSSSGMNTQYF. The chain uses TRBV7-2 and TRBJ2-3; the D gene is possibly TRBD2 (5 bases). The V end lost 4 bases, the J end lost 7 bases, and 12 bases lay between the germline ends. CDR1 and CDR2 from the germline V gene are SGHTA and FQGNSA. The CDR3 spans 13 residues.

CDR3 nucleotides: TGTGCTAGTGGTTTGACCGAATCGTCCCAGACGGGCTCTGGAAACACCATATATTTT. It is translated as CASGLTESSQTGSGNTIYF. The chain couples TRBV12-5 to TRBJ1-3; D is ambiguous. Germline V gene lookup returns CDR1 LGHNT and CDR2 FRNRAP. The CDR3 spans 19 residues. Trimming pared 2 bases from V and 0 bases from J, leaving 20 bases between.

In DNA form, the CDR3 reads TGTGCCAGCAGCGTGAGAATCCTAACTAGCGGGAGATTCAATGAGCAGTTCTTC. Its protein is CASSVRILTSGRFNEQFF. This chain connects TRBV9 to TRBJ2-1, with 11 bases matching TRBD2. The CDR3 length is 18 residues. Germline CDR1 and CDR2: SGDLS and YYNGEE. Trimming cost V 2 bases and J 6 bases; bases outside gene matches: 13.

This sequence joins TRBV15 and TRBJ1-6; 7 bases fit TRBD1. The V gene's germline CDR1 is LNHNV and CDR2 YYDKDF (reference sequence). This CDR3 is 15 amino acids long. V was pared by 9 bases and J by 9 bases, with 14 bases of the junction left unmatched. Here the CDR3 DNA reads TGTGCCACTTCGACTTACAGGGGCGCCGGTTCACCCCTCCACTTT. As protein: CATSTYRGAGSPLHF.

This sequence joins TRBV9 and TRBJ2-5; TRBD2 matches at 8 bases. The germline CDR1 and CDR2 sequences are SGDLS and YYNGEE. CDR3 length: 16 amino acids. The V segment lost 0 bases and the J segment 2 bases; nucleotides outside the gene matches: 6. The CDR3, as DNA: TGTGCCAGCAGCGTAGGGACATTAGCGGGACAAGAGACCCAGTACTTC. Amino acid sequence: CASSVGTLAGQETQYF.

This chain joins TRBV19 and TRBJ2-1; D not certain. The CDR3 sequence is 15 residues long. Germline loops: CDR1 LNHDA, CDR2 SQIVND (reference sequence). Trimming shortened V by 3 bases and J by 3 bases, and 12 bases separated the two germline ends. In DNA, the CDR3 is TGTGCCAGTAGTATTGGGCACCCCGACTACAATGAGCAGTTCTTC. Amino acid sequence: CASSIGHPDYNEQFF.

The table lists this clone with a count of one. The chain joins TRBV5-4 to TRBJ2-5, with TRBD2 identical over 12 bases. Per germline, CDR1 SGHNT and CDR2 YYREEE (reference sequence). This CDR3 has 16 amino acids. V shed 1 base and J 5 bases; nucleotides not matched to a gene: 6. Written as DNA, the CDR3 is TGTGCCAGCAGCTTGCCTAGCGGGGGGGTTATGGAGACCCAGTACTTC. It codes for CASSLPSGGVMETQYF.

The V gene is TRBV5-1, the J gene TRBJ2-2; 9 bases line up with TRBD1. V was pared by 4 bases and J by 5 bases, with 6 bases of the junction left unmatched. Germline loops: CDR1 SGHRS, CDR2 YFSETQ. The CDR3 consists of 15 residues. In nucleotides, the CDR3 is TGCGCCAGCAGCCTGAGAGGACAGGGGACCGGGGAGCTGTTTTTT. Protein sequence: CASSLRGQGTGELFF.